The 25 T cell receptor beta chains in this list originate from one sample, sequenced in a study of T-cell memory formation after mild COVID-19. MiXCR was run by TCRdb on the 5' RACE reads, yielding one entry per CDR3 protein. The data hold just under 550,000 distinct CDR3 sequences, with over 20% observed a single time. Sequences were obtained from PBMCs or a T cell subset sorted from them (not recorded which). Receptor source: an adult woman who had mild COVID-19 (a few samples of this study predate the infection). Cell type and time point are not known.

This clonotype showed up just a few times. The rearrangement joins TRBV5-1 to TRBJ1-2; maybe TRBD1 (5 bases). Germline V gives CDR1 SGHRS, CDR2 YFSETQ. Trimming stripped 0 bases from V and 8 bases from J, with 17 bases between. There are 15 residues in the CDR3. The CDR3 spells CASSLALQAYRGYTF. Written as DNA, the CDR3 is TGCGCCAGCAGCTTGGCGTTGCAGGCCTACAGGGGCTACACCTTC. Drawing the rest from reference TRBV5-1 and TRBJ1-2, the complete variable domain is KAGVTQTPRYLIKTRGQQVTLSCSPISGHRSVSWYQQTPGQGLQFLFEYFSETQRNKGNFPGRFSGRQFSNSRSEMNVSTLELGDSALYLCASSLALQAYRGYTFGSGTRLTVV.

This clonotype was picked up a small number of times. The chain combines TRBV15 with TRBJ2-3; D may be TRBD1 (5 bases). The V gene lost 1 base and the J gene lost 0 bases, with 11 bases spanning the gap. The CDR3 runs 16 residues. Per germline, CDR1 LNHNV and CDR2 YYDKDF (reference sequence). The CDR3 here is CATSRGQGLSTDTQYF. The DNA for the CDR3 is TGTGCCACCAGCAGAGGCCAGGGCCTAAGCACAGATACGCAGTATTTT.

DNA for the CDR3: TGTGCCAGCAGCTTAGCCCTAACAGGGAACTATGGCTACACCTTC. Translated, it gives CASSLALTGNYGYTF. This sequence joins TRBV7-9 and TRBJ1-2, with a possible D match to TRBD1 (6 bases). Germline CDR1 and CDR2: SEHNR and FQNEAQ (reference sequence). The CDR3 has 15 residues. The ends were cut back, 0 bases at V and 2 bases at J, with 10 bases in the middle.

Here the CDR3 reads CSARGSVSYDSPLHF. The CDR3, as DNA: TGCAGTGCTAGGGGGTCGGTGAGTTACGATTCACCCCTCCACTTT. The chain combines TRBV20-1 with TRBJ1-6; no firm D call. The CDR3 is 15 amino acids. CDR1 is DFQATT and CDR2 is SNEGSKA in the germline V gene (reference sequence). V dropped 3 bases and J dropped 8 bases, with 17 bases sitting between them.

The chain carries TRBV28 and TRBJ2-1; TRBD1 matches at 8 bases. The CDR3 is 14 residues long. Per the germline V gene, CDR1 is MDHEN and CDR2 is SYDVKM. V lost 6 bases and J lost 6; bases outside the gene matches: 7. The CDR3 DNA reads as TGTGCCAGCAGGCCGGGACAGGCCCTCAATGAGCAGTTCTTC. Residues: CASRPGQALNEQFF.

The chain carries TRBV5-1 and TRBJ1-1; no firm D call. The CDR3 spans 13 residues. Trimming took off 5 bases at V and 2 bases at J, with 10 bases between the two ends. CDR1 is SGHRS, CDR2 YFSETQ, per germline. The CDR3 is CASRNTENTEAFF. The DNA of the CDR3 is TGCGCCAGCAGAAATACAGAAAACACTGAAGCTTTCTTT.

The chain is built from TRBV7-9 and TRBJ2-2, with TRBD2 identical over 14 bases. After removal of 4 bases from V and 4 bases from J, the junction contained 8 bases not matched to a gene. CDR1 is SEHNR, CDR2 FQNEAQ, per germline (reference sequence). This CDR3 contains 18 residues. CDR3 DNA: TGTGCCAGCAGCTCTAAAAGACTAGCGGGAGGGCCCACCGGGGAGCTGTTTTTT. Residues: CASSSKRLAGGPTGELFF.

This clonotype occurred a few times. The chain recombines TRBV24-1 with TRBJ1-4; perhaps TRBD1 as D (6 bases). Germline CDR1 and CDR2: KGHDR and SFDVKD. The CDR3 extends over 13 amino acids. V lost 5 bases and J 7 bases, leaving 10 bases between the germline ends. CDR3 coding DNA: TGTGCCACCAGTGGCAGGGGCGGTGAAAAACTGTTTTTT. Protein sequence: CATSGRGGEKLFF.

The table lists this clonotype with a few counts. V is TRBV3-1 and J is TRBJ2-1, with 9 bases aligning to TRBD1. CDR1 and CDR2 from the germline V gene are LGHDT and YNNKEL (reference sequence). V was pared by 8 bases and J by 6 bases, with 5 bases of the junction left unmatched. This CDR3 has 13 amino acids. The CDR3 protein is CASGQGPINEQFF. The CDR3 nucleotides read TGTGCCAGCGGACAGGGGCCTATCAATGAGCAGTTCTTC.

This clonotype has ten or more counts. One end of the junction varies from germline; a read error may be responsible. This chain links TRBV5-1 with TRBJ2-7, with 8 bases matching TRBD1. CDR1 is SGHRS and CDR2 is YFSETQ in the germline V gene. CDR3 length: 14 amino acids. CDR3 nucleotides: TGTGCCAGCAGCCCCGGGACAGGATCCTACGAGCAGTACTTC. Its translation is CASSPGTGSYEQYF.

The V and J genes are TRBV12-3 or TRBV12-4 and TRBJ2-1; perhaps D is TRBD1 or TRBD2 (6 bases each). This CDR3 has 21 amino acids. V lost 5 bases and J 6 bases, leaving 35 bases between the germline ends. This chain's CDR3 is CASSPQGGYFGDVKVGNEQFF. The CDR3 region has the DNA TGTGCCAGCAGTCCCCAAGGGGGGTATTTCGGGGACGTCAAAGTCGGCAATGAGCAGTTCTTC.

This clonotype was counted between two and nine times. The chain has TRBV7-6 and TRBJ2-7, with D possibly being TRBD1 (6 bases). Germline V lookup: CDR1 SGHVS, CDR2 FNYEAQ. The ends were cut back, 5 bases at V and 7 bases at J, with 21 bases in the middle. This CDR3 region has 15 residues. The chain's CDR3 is CASSPRRGTRVEQYF. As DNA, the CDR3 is TGTGCCAGCAGCCCGCGCAGGGGTACCCGGGTAGAGCAGTACTTC.

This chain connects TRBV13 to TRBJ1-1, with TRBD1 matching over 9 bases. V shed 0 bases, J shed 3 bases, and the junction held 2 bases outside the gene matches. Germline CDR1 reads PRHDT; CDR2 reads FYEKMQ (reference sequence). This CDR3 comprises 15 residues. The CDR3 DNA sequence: TGTGCCAGCAGCTTAGGGGGACAGGGCCACACTGAAGCTTTCTTT. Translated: CASSLGGQGHTEAFF. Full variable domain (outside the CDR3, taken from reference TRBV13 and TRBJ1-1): AAGVIQSPRHLIKEKRETATLKCYPIPRHDTVYWYQQGPGQDPQFLISFYEKMQSDKGSIPDRFSAQQFSDYHSELNMSSLELGDSALYFCASSLGGQGHTEAFFGQGTRLTVV.

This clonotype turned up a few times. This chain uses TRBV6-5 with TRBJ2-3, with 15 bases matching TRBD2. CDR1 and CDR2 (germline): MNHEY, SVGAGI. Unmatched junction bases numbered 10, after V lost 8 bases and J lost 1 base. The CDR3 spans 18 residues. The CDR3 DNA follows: TGTGCCAGCCGACGGACTAGCGGGAGGGCCGGGGGCACAGATACGCAGTATTTT. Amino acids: CASRRTSGRAGGTDTQYF.

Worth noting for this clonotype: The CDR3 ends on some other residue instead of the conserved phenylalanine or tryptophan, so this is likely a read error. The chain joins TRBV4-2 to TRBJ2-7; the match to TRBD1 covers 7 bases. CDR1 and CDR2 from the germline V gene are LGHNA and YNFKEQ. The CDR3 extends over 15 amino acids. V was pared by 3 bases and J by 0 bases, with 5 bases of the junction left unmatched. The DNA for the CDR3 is TGTGCCAGCAGCCAGGTGGACAGGAGCTCCTACGAGCAGTACTTA. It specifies CASSQVDRSSYEQYL.

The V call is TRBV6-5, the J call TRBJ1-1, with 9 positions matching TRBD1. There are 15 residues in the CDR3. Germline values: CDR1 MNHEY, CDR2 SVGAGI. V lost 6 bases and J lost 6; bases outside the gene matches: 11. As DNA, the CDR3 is TGTGCCAGCAGCCCCGACAGGGGGTTATTCGCTGAAGCTTTCTTT. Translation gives CASSPDRGLFAEAFF.

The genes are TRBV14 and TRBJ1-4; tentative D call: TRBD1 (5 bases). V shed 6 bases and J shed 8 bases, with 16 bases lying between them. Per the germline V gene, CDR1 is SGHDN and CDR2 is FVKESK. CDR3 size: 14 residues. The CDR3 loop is CASRLGGLGEKLFF. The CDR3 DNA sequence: TGTGCCAGCAGGCTCGGGGGTCTTGGCGAAAAACTGTTTTTT.

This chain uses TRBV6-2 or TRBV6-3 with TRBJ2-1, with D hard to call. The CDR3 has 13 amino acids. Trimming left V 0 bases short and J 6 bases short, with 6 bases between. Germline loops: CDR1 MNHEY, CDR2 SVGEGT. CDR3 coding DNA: TGTGCCAGCAGTTACTCACGTAGCAATGAGCAGTTCTTC. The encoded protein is CASSYSRSNEQFF.

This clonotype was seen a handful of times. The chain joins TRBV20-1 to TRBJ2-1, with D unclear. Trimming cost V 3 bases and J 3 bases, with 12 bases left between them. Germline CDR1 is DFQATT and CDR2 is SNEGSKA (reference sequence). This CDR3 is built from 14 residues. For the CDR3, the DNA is TGCAGTGCTAGTTATTCCCTCCTCTACAATGAGCAGTTCTTC. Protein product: CSASYSLLYNEQFF.

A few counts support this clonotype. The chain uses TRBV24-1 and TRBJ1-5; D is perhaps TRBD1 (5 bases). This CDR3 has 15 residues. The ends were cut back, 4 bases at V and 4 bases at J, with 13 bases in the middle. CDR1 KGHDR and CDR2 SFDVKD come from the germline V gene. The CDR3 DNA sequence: TGTGCCACCAGTGACAGCCTTGGGGGTAATCAGCCCCAGCATTTT. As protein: CATSDSLGGNQPQHF.

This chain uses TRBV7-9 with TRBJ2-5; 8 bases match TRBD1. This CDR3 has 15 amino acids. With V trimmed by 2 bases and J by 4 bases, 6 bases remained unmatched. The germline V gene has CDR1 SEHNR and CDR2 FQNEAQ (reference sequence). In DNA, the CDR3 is TGTGCCAGCAGCTTACCGGTGCAGGGGGCAGAGACCCAGTACTTC. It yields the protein CASSLPVQGAETQYF.

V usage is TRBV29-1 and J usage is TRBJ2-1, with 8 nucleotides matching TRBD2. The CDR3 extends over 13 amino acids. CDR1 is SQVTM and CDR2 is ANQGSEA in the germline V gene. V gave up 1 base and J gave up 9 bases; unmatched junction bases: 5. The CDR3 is CSVEGGGTSEQFF. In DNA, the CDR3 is TGCAGCGTTGAAGGCGGGGGGACAAGTGAGCAGTTCTTC.

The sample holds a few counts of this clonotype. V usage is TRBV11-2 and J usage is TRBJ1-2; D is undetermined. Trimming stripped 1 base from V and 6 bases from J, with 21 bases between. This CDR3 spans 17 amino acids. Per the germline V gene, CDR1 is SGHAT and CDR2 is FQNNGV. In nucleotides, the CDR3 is TGTGCCAGCAGCTTAGGCGAGGGTTCGGCAGTAATTGATGGCTACACCTTC. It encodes CASSLGEGSAVIDGYTF.

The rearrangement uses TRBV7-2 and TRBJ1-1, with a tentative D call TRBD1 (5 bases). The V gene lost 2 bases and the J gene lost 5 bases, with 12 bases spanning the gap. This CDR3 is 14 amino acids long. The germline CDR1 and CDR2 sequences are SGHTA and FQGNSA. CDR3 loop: CASSLIGAWTEAFF. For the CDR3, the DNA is TGTGCCAGCAGCTTAATAGGGGCTTGGACTGAAGCTTTCTTT.

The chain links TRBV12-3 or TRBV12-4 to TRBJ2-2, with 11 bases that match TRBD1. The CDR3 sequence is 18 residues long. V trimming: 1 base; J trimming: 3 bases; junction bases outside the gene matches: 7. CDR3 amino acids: CASSLGEWGQGDTGELFF. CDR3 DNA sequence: TGTGCCAGCAGTTTAGGGGAATGGGGACAGGGGGACACCGGGGAGCTGTTTTTT.